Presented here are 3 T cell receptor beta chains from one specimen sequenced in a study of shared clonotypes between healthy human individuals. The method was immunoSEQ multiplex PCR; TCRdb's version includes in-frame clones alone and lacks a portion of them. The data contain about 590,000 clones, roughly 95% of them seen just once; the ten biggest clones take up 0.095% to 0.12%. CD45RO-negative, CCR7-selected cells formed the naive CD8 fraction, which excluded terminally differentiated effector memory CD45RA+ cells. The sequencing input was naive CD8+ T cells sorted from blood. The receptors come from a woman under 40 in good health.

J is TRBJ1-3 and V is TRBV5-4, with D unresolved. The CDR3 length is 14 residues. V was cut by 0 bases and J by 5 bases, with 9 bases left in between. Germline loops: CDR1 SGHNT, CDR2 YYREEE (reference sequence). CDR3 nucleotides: TGTGCCAGCAGCTTGGGTGGGATAAGAAACACCATATATTTT. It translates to CASSLGGIRNTIYF.

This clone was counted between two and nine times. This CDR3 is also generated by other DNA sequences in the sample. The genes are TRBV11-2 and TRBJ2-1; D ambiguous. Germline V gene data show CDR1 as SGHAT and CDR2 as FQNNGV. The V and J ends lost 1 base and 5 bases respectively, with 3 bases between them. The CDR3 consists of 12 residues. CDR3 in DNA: TGTGCCAGCAGCTTAGGGCACAATGAGCAGTTCTTC. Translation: CASSLGHNEQFF. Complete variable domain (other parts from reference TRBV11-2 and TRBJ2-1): EAGVAQSPRYKIIEKRQSVAFWCNPISGHATLYWYQQILGQGPKLLIQFQNNGVVDDSQLPKDRFSAERLKGVDSTLKIQPAKLEDSAVYLCASSLGHNEQFFGPGTRLTVL.

The CDR3 protein is CASSLLLAGGPSTDTQYF. The CDR3 nucleotides read TGCGCCAGCAGCTTGTTACTAGCGGGAGGACCATCCACAGATACGCAGTATTTT. The chain links TRBV5-1 to TRBJ2-3; 12 nucleotides align to TRBD2. Germline V gene data show CDR1 as SGHRS and CDR2 as YFSETQ. The CDR3 consists of 18 residues. Losses at the gene ends were 1 base for V and 2 bases for J; bases not matched to a gene: 8.